This entry describes one TCR beta chain. The germline CDR1 and CDR2 sequences are WSHSY and SAAADI. This CDR3 has 16 residues. V gave up 6 bases and J gave up 5 bases, with 20 bases separating them. Individuals drawn from 20 to 25 US areas were about 18 to 95 years old. The repertoire was sequenced with immunoSEQ multiplex PCR; TCRdb's copy has only in-frame clones and lacks some. Here the sample spans a few hundred thousand clones, under 90% being singletons. This record belongs to a study of blood T cell repertoires in COVID-19. Sequencing was carried out using PBMCs or T cells enriched from blood (not recorded which). The sequence came from a woman in her 50s who had been exposed to COVID-19. V usage is TRBV10-2 and J usage is TRBJ2-1; D may be TRBD1 (6 bases). This CDR3 reads CASSNAEGQGNNEQFF. CDR3 bases: TGCGCCAGCAGCAATGCAGAGGGGCAGGGGAACAATGAGCAGTTCTTC.